This is a list of T cell receptor beta chains from one sample in a study of blood T cells in healthy people across ages. TCRdb re-analysed the 5' RACE reads in MiXCR, keeping a single row per CDR3 protein. The sample has around 650,000 distinct CDR3 sequences, less than 40% seen once. Material: blood. These receptors were taken from a woman older than 75 in good health. The conserved cysteine and the conserved F or W are not part of the CDR3 here. The order of the fields is J gene, V gene, CDR3 protein.

j_gene: TRBJ1-2; v_gene: TRBV6-1; CDR3aa: ASSEAPLYGYT
j_gene: TRBJ1-2; v_gene: TRBV25-1; CDR3aa: ASSQGAPSYGYT
j_gene: TRBJ2-5; v_gene: TRBV5-4; CDR3aa: ASSLDMDSLETQY
j_gene: TRBJ2-3; v_gene: TRBV6-5; CDR3aa: ASRERAEDTQY
j_gene: TRBJ1-2; v_gene: TRBV29-1; CDR3aa: SVGESNYGYT
j_gene: TRBJ1-5; v_gene: TRBV6-1; CDR3aa: ASRARVQPQH
j_gene: TRBJ2-7; v_gene: TRBV6-6; CDR3aa: ASSYPGTESYEQY
j_gene: TRBJ2-2; v_gene: TRBV27; CDR3aa: ASTGEGPNTGELF
j_gene: TRBJ2-1; v_gene: TRBV30; CDR3aa: AWSPGQVNEQF
j_gene: TRBJ2-7; v_gene: TRBV7-8; CDR3aa: ASSLRQGRGSEQY
j_gene: TRBJ2-5; v_gene: TRBV2; CDR3aa: ASSEPPPAWETQY
j_gene: TRBJ1-2; v_gene: TRBV3-1; CDR3aa: ASSQDGPDPYGYT
j_gene: TRBJ1-2; v_gene: TRBV2; CDR3aa: ASSHKGGGVIYGYT
j_gene: TRBJ2-3; v_gene: TRBV10-3; CDR3aa: AISATEGGDTQY
j_gene: TRBJ2-5; v_gene: TRBV29-1; CDR3aa: SVVGPITTETQY
j_gene: TRBJ2-1; v_gene: TRBV3-1; CDR3aa: ASSQRRGYNEQF
j_gene: TRBJ1-4; v_gene: TRBV12-3/TRBV12-4; CDR3aa: ASSLVPNEKLF
j_gene: TRBJ2-7; v_gene: TRBV29-1; CDR3aa: SVEAGDRETYEQY
j_gene: TRBJ2-3; v_gene: TRBV12-3/TRBV12-4; CDR3aa: ASSLVAGADTQY
j_gene: TRBJ2-3; v_gene: TRBV5-5; CDR3aa: ASSLGPIGLDTQY
j_gene: TRBJ2-5; v_gene: TRBV29-1; CDR3aa: SVEGGTGQQETQY
j_gene: TRBJ1-2; v_gene: TRBV20-1; CDR3aa: SARTPGPTRGGYT
j_gene: TRBJ2-7; v_gene: TRBV20-1; CDR3aa: SAGESSYEQY
j_gene: TRBJ1-5; v_gene: TRBV10-3; CDR3aa: AISDRVSNQPQH
j_gene: TRBJ2-7; v_gene: TRBV6-5; CDR3aa: ASSSLLIDREGEQY
j_gene: TRBJ1-1; v_gene: TRBV18; CDR3aa: ASSPLGGYTEAF
j_gene: TRBJ1-4; v_gene: TRBV30; CDR3aa: AWSAAAGNEKLF